This T cell receptor (beta chain) was identified during a study of cytomegalovirus exposure and HLA in healthy donors. Healthy bone marrow donors made up the cohort. 60 Vbeta and 13 Jbeta primers were used in PCR. TCRdb's table, derived via immunoSEQ multiplex PCR, lists solely in-frame clones and lacks some. Of 90,000 to 110,000 clones in the sample, around 80% were seen once. The V end lost 5 bases, the J end lost 3 bases, and 8 bases lay between the germline ends. This CDR3 spans 11 amino acids. From germline, CDR1 is SQVTM and CDR2 ANQGSEA. The sample taken for sequencing was PBMCs. The sequence was collected from a man between 25 and 39 years old in good health and CMV-seropositive. J is TRBJ2-7 and V is TRBV29-1, with D maybe TRBD1 (5 bases). The CDR3 coding sequence is TGCAGCGTTAGGGGTGGCTACGAGCAGTACTTC. Translated: CSVRGGYEQYF.